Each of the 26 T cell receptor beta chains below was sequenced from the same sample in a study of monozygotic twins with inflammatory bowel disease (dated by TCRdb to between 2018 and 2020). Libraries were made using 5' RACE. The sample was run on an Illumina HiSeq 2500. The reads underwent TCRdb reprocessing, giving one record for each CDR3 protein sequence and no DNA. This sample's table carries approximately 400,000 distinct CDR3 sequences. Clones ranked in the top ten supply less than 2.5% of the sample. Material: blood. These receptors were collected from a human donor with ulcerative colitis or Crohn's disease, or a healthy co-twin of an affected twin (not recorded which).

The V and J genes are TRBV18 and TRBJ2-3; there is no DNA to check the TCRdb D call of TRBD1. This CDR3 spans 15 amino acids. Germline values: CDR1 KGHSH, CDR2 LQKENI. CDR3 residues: CASSPGTGNTDTQYF. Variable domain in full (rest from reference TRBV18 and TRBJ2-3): NAGVMQNPRHLVRRRGQEARLRCSPMKGHSHVYWYRQLPEEGLKFMVYLQKENIIDESGMPKERFSAEFPKEGPSILRIQQVVRGDSAAYFCASSPGTGNTDTQYFGPGTRLTVL.

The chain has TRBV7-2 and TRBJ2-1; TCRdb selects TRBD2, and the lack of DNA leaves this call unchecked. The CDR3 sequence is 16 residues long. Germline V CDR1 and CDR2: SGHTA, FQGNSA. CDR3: CASSLVGGLSYNEQFF.

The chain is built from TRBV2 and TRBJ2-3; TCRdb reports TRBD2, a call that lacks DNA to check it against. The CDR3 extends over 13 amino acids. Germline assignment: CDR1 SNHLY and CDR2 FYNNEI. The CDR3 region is CAGGAESTDTQYF.

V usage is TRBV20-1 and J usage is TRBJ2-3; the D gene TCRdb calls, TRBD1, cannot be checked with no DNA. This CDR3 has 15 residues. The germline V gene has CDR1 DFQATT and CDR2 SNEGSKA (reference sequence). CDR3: CSAHARGRLTDTQYF.

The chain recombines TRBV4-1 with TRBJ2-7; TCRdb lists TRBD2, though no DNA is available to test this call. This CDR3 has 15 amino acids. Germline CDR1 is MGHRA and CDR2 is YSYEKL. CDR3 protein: CASSLSGAGPYEQYF.

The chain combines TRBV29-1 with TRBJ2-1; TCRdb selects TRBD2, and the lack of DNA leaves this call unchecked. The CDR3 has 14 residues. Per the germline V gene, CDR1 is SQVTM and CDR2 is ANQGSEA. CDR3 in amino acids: CSGSLAGSYNEQFF.

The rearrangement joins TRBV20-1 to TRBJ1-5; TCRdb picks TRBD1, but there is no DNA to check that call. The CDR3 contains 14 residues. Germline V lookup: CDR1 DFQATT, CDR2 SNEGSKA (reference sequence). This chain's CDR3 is CSALPTGGGRPQHF.

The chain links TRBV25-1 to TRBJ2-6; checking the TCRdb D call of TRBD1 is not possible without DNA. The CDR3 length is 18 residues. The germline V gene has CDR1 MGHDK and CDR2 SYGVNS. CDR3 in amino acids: CASSESRTVPWGANVLTF.

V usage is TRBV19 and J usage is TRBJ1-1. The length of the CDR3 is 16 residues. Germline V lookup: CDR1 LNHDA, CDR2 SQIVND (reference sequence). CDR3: CASSIDLSAKNTEAFF.

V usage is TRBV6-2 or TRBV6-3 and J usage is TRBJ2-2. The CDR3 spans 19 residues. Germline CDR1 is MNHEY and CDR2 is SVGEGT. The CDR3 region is CASSYGFLRGLTNTGELFF.

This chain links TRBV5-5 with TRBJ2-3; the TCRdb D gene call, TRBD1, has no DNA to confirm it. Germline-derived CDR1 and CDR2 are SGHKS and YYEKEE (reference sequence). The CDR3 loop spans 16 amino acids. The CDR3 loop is CASSTLGEIGPDTQYF.

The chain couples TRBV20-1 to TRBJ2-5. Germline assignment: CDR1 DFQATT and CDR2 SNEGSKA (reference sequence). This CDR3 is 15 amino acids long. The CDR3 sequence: CSAYSPGRSGETQYF.

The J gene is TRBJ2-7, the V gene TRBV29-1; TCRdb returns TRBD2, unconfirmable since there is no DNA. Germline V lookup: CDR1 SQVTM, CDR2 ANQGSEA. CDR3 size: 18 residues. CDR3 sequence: CSVEGRRSSGGQSYEQYF.

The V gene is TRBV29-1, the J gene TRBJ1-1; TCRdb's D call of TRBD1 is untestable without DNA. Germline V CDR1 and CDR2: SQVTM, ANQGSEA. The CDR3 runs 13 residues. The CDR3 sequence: CSVVRQLNTEAFF.

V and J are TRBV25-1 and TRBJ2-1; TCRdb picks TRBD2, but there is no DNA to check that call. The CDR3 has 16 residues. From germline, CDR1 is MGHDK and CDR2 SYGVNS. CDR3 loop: CASKGASGELNNEQFF.

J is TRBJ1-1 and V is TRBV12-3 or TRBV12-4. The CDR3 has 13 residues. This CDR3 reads CASSSSKNTEAFF.

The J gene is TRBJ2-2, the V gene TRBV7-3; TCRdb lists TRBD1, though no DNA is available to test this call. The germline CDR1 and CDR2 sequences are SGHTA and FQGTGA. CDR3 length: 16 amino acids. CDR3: CASSPRTGGYTGELFF.

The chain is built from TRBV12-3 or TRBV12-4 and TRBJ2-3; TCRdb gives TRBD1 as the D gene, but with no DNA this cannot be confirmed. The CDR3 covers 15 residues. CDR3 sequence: CASSPRTGRTDTQYF.

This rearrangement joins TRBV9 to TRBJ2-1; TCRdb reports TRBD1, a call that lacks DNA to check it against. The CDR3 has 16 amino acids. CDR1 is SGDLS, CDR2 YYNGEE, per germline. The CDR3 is CASSVGAGGPYNEQFF.

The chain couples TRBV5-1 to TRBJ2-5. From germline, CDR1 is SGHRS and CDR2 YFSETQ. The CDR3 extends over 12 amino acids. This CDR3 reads CASSLERKTQYF.

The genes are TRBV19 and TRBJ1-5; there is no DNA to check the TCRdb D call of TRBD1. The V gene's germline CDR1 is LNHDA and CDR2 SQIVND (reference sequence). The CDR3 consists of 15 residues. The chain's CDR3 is CASSDRDRVNQPQHF. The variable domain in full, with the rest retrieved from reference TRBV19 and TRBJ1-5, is DGGITQSPKYLFRKEGQNVTLSCEQNLNHDAMYWYRQDPGQGLRLIYYSQIVNDFQKGDIAEGYSVSREKKESFPLTVTSAQKNPTAFYLCASSDRDRVNQPQHFGDGTRLSIL.

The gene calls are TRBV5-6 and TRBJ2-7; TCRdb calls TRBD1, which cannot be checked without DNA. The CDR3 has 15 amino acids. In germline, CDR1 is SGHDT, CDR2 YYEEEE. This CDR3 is CASSHDRGGENEQYF.

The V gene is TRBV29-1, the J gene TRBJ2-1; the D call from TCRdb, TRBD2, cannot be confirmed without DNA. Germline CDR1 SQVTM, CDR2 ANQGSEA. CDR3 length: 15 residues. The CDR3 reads CSVEPASGRAFEQFF.

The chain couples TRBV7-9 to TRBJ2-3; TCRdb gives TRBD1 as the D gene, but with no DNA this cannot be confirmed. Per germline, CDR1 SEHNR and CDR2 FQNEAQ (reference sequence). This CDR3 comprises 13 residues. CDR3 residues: CASSSSDTSAQYF.

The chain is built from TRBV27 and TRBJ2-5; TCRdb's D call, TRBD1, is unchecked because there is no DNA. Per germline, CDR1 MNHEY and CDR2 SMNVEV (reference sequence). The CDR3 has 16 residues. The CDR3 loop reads CASSLRGAGGEETQYF.

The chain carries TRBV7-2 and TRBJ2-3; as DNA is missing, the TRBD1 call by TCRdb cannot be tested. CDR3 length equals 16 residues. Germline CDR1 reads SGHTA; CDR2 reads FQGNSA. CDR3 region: CASSPSGGRVTDTQYF.